These 22 T cell receptor beta chains were all obtained from the same sample, sequenced in a study of T cell repertoires in aging, cancer and after chemotherapy. Multiplex touch-down PCR with TRB-A/B primers amplified rearranged V-D-J TRB sequences. TCRdb processed the multiplex PCR reads anew with MiXCR; each CDR3 protein has one entry. The data show around 1,800 distinct CDR3 sequences, about 35% seen once. TCR beta rearrangements were amplified from peripheral blood genomic DNA. Sequencing was done on a sample of blood. Receptors were obtained from a human donor with a solid tumor.

This clonotype was recorded a few times. The J gene is TRBJ1-4, the V gene TRBV27; 8 bases line up with TRBD1. The CDR3 covers 17 residues. The junction had 11 bases not matched to a gene; V was cut back by 4 bases and J by 4 bases. The germline V gene has CDR1 MNHEY and CDR2 SMNVEV (reference sequence). CDR3 region: CASSSQTGEIGNEKLFF. The CDR3, as DNA: TGTGCCAGCAGTTCTCAGACAGGGGAGATCGGTAATGAAAAACTGTTTTTT.

This clonotype was found a few times. This rearrangement joins TRBV18 to TRBJ2-7, with TRBD2 identical over 7 bases. V lost 1 base and J lost 1; bases outside the gene matches: 4. The CDR3 covers 15 residues. Germline CDR1 and CDR2: KGHSH and LQKENI. In DNA form, the CDR3 reads TGTGCCAGCTCACCACTATTGGGGGGGTCCTACGAGCAGTACTTC. Its protein product is CASSPLLGGSYEQYF.

The CDR3 DNA sequence: TGTGCCAGCAGCTTAGCACACGGAGGAAATCATGAAGCTTTCTTT. It codes for CASSLAHGGNHEAFF. The chain employs TRBV11-2 and TRBJ1-1; D unresolved. V lost 1 base to trimming and J lost 7 bases, with 16 bases between them. CDR3 length: 15 amino acids. Per the germline V gene, CDR1 is SGHAT and CDR2 is FQNNGV.

CDR3 sequence: CASSPRRALGELFF. CDR3 nucleotide sequence: TGTGCCAGCAGCCCCCGGCGGGCCCTCGGGGAGCTGTTTTTT. This chain uses TRBV11-2 with TRBJ2-2; possible D gene TRBD2, 5 bases. V lost 5 bases to trimming and J lost 7 bases, with 14 bases between them. The CDR3 loop spans 14 amino acids. From germline, CDR1 is SGHAT and CDR2 FQNNGV.

The chain recombines TRBV5-5 with TRBJ2-2; the D call may be TRBD1 or TRBD2 (6 bases each). Between the trimmed V and J ends, which lost 4 bases and 4 bases, there was a span of 14 bases. CDR3 size: 15 residues. CDR1 SGHKS and CDR2 YYEKEE come from the germline V gene (reference sequence). In nucleotides, the CDR3 is TGTGCCAGCAGCCGGAGGGGGGAGGTCACCGGGGAGCTGTTTTTT. Its translation: CASSRRGEVTGELFF.

The genes are TRBV19 and TRBJ1-2; 7 nucleotides line up with TRBD1. Germline CDR1 LNHDA, CDR2 SQIVND (reference sequence). The length of the CDR3 is 15 residues. The trim removed 6 bases at V and 12 bases at J, leaving 19 bases unmatched. The CDR3 protein is CASSKDRVGLKHDTF. CDR3 bases: TGTGCCAGTAGCAAAGACAGGGTCGGATTGAAGCATGACACCTTC. The entire variable domain, with the rest obtained from reference TRBV19 and TRBJ1-2, is as follows: DGGITQSPKYLFRKEGQNVTLSCEQNLNHDAMYWYRQDPGQGLRLIYYSQIVNDFQKGDIAEGYSVSREKKESFPLTVTSAQKNPTAFYLCASSKDRVGLKHDTFGSGTRLTVV.

This clonotype was recorded a few times. The rearrangement uses TRBV6-5 and TRBJ2-7; 7 positions match TRBD1. This CDR3 contains 14 residues. From germline, CDR1 is MNHEY and CDR2 SVGAGI. V dropped 5 bases and J dropped 0; count of bases not matched to a gene: 4. The CDR3 region is CASSQGVLSYEQYF. For the CDR3, the DNA is TGTGCCAGCAGTCAGGGGGTGCTCTCCTACGAGCAGTACTTC.

In this sample, this clonotype turned up a few times. The J gene is TRBJ2-7, the V gene TRBV6-1; 8 bases map to TRBD1. Trimming at V came to 1 base and at J to 4 bases, leaving 6 bases not matched to a gene. Germline lookup yields CDR1 MNHNS and CDR2 SASEGT. The CDR3 is made up of 15 amino acids. The CDR3 loop reads CASSEGQGAPYEQYF. The CDR3 bases are TGTGCCAGCAGTGAAGGGCAGGGGGCCCCTTACGAGCAGTACTTC.

Note on this clonotype: A much larger clone is a single base away; this may be a read error. The chain employs TRBV6-5 and TRBJ2-3; unclear D gene. The germline gives CDR1 MNHEY, CDR2 SVGAGI. The CDR3 sequence is 14 residues long. CDR3: CASSYGSAEDTHYF. For the CDR3, the DNA is TGTGCCAGCAGTTACGGATCCGCTGAGGATACGCACTATTTT.

The chain has TRBV12-3 or TRBV12-4 and TRBJ2-1; D is possibly TRBD1 (5 bases). V gave up 6 bases and J gave up 15 bases, with 18 bases separating them. The CDR3 is 12 amino acids. The CDR3, as DNA: TGTGCCAGCAGCACCCGACAGTTTCGCTCGTTCTTC. Translated: CASSTRQFRSFF.

This clonotype is a singleton in its sample. V gene TRBV11-2 combines with J gene TRBJ2-7, with TRBD2 identical over 9 bases. Germline V gene lookup returns CDR1 SGHAT and CDR2 FQNNGV. V was pared by 5 bases and J by 0 bases, with 8 bases of the junction left unmatched. The CDR3 consists of 16 residues. The DNA for the CDR3 is TGTGCCAGCAGCGCAGCGGGGGGTTCCTACTCCTACGAGCAGTACTTC. Residues: CASSAAGGSYSYEQYF.

Points on this clonotype: A much larger clone sits a single nucleotide away, making a read error possible. V gene TRBV19 combines with J gene TRBJ2-3; no clear D gene. The germline CDR1 and CDR2 sequences are LNHDA and SQIVND (reference sequence). The CDR3 runs to 12 residues. The DNA of the CDR3 is TGTGCCAGTAACCATGACGGAGATACGCTGTATTTT. Residues: CASNHDGDTLYF.

The J gene is TRBJ2-5, the V gene TRBV19; a possible D gene is TRBD2 (7 bases). The CDR3 sequence is 15 residues long. The germline V gene has CDR1 LNHDA and CDR2 SQIVND (reference sequence). The CDR3 region is CGRVWGGLRWETQYF. The CDR3 DNA follows: TGTGGCAGGGTTTGGGGGGGCCTCAGGTGGGAGACCCAGTACTTC. Drawing the rest from reference TRBV19 and TRBJ2-5, the complete variable domain is DGGITQSPKYLFRKEGQNVTLSCEQNLNHDAMYWYRQDPGQGLRLIYYSQIVNDFQKGDIAEGYSVSREKKESFPLTVTSAQKNPTAFYLCGRVWGGLRWETQYFGPGTRLLVL.

This clonotype was seen a handful of times. The gene calls are TRBV19 and TRBJ2-5; 7 bases fit TRBD1. Per the germline V gene, CDR1 is LNHDA and CDR2 is SQIVND (reference sequence). Trimming at V came to 4 bases and at J to 2 bases, leaving 10 bases not matched to a gene. The CDR3 length is 16 residues. The DNA for the CDR3 is TGTGCCAGTAGTACAGACCGGGACAGAGGTCAAGAGACCCAGTACTTC. Translation gives CASSTDRDRGQETQYF.

This chain connects TRBV6-2 or TRBV6-3 to TRBJ2-5; 7 positions match TRBD2. The CDR3 consists of 18 residues. CDR1 and CDR2 from the germline V gene are MNHEY and SVGEGT. Unmatched junction bases numbered 15, after V lost 2 bases and J lost 3 bases. CDR3 protein: CASSYLGKSMGTKETQYF. The CDR3 bases are TGTGCCAGCAGTTACCTTGGCAAATCGATGGGGACTAAAGAGACCCAGTACTTC.

This clonotype is labeled large. The chain carries TRBV6-6 and TRBJ2-5; 7 bases are a match to TRBD2. V trimming: 3 bases; J trimming: 1 base; junction bases outside the gene matches: 2. Germline lookup yields CDR1 MNHNY and CDR2 SVGAGI (reference sequence). The CDR3 is 14 residues long. CDR3 sequence reads: CASSYGGSQETQYF. CDR3 DNA sequence: TGTGCCAGCAGTTATGGCGGGAGCCAAGAGACCCAGTACTTC.

Written as DNA, the CDR3 is TGTGCCAGCAGCCGGACTAGCGGCCTAATGAGCTCCTACGAGCAGTACTTC. Its protein is CASSRTSGLMSSYEQYF. This chain uses TRBV12-3 or TRBV12-4 with TRBJ2-7; 10 bases are a match to TRBD2. This CDR3 has 17 amino acids. Trimming cost V 6 bases and J 0 bases; bases outside gene matches: 11.

As to this clonotype: With a much larger clone just one base away, this may be a read error. The chain employs TRBV29-1 and TRBJ2-5, with TRBD1 matching 9 bases. Germline CDR1 reads SQVTM; CDR2 reads ANQGSEA. V lost 3 bases, J lost 6 bases, and 11 bases stayed unmatched. The CDR3 length is 15 residues. CDR3 in amino acids: CSVDWSGQGVKTQYF. CDR3 DNA: TGCAGCGTTGATTGGTCGGGACAGGGTGTAAAGACCCAGTACTTC.

This rearrangement joins TRBV7-2 to TRBJ2-7; D is unresolved. Germline CDR1 is SGHTA and CDR2 is FQGNSA. Trimming pared 5 bases from V and 3 bases from J, leaving 8 bases between. The CDR3 totals 12 residues. CDR3 nucleotides: TGTGCCAGCAGCCCGATCCTCTACGAGCAGTACTTC. Translated, it gives CASSPILYEQYF.

This sequence joins TRBV19 and TRBJ1-4; no reliable D call. Germline CDR1 reads LNHDA; CDR2 reads SQIVND (reference sequence). CDR3 length: 15 residues. Trimming left V 3 bases short and J 7 bases short, with 15 bases between. This CDR3 is CASSIGPWAGEKLFF. The DNA of the CDR3 is TGTGCCAGTAGTATCGGGCCCTGGGCCGGTGAAAAACTGTTTTTT.

This chain connects TRBV18 to TRBJ2-4, with a tentative D call TRBD2 (5 bases). V was clipped by 4 bases and J by 5 bases, with 24 bases between them. The CDR3 is made up of 18 amino acids. Germline assignment: CDR1 KGHSH and CDR2 LQKENI. CDR3 bases: TGTGCCAGCTCACTGCAAGCGGTTCGACCTCCCGACGAAAACATTCAGTACTTC. It encodes CASSLQAVRPPDENIQYF.

The chain joins TRBV20-1 to TRBJ2-3; 7 nucleotides match TRBD2. CDR1 and CDR2 (germline): DFQATT, SNEGSKA (reference sequence). The J segment lost 3 bases and the V segment lost 5 bases, leaving 8 bases of the junction unmatched. The CDR3 has 14 residues. CDR3 nucleotides: TGCAGTGCTCCTGCGGGGGTCCAGACAGATACGCAGTATTTT. Protein: CSAPAGVQTDTQYF.